This T cell receptor (beta chain) emerged from a study of Ad26.COV2.S vaccination and SARS-CoV-2 variants. Study as a whole: The donor participated in the COV1001 trial, in its Ad26.COV2.S arm.

The germline gives CDR1 KGHSH, CDR2 LQKENI. The length of the CDR3 is 13 residues. V lost 4 bases and J lost 6, with 13 bases in between. Comments on this clone: What it binds is not known.

Findings and caveats of the study: With respect to non-spike TCR breadth, vaccine and placebo recipients were similar.

Sequencing was performed with immunoSEQ multiplex PCR; in TCRdb, only in-frame clones are kept and a portion is missing. Of 350,000 to 600,000 clones listed, 80% to 90% are singletons. The treatment here: some 19 received Ad26.COV2.S at low or high dose, single or two shots; roughly 5 received placebo; per-sample allocation not given. Collection of samples fell on day 63 after the first vaccine or placebo injection. What was given as vaccine was an Ad26 vector encoding Wuhan-strain SARS-CoV-2 spike. The TCR comes from a person aged 18 to 59 who received the Ad26.COV2.S COVID-19 vaccine or a placebo. The genes are TRBV18 and TRBJ2-7; D gene unclear. Sequencing was performed on peripheral blood, taken in a trial of Ad26.COV2.S vaccine versus placebo. The CDR3 here is CASSLIDSGEQYF. The CDR3 DNA sequence: TGTGCCAGCTCACTCATCGACTCCGGCGAGCAGTACTTC.